Here is one T cell receptor beta chain with its context. Its antigen specificity is not known. No per-base quality is available; no much larger clone lies one base away. The CDR3 regions of human TCRbeta chains were analyzed by immunosequencing. The authors' analysis ran thus. Repertoire TCRs were checked for matches against a reference library of SARS-CoV-2-specific TCRs that had been generated using the MIRA antigen-specificity platform. Breadth was defined as the fraction of unique TCRs that were SARS-CoV-2-associated, and depth was defined as the fraction of total T cells that were SARS-CoV-2-associated. Each spike-specific TCR was assigned to its reactive spike region and to a CD4 or CD8 class using the MIRA data. Log10-transformed breadth and depth values were compared by one-way ANOVA with Sidak's multiple comparisons tests. TCRdb retrieved this table from immuneACCESS and kept in-frame rearrangements only. Not all clones are present; in checked studies, unresolved V genes account for under half, and no reason is known for the remainder. V, J and clone size are those of that table, while D and trimming were read from the DNA. The sample profile shows fewer than 120,000 clones; 85% to 95% of them were found once. About 7.8% of the sample rests with the top ten.

Interpreted using the paper, the time point label stands for: baseline before first vaccination. Vaccinee samples came from UK trials COV001 and COV002, including a single-blind randomized controlled phase 2/3 trial of AZD1222 (ChAdOx1 nCoV-19) in healthy adults. For TCRbeta chain sequencing, PBMC samples were collected from trial participants at day 0 and at day 28 after the second dose. This specimen belongs to a study of T cell responses to AZD1222 COVID-19 vaccine (dated by TCRdb to the early 2020s). Concerning the study at large: Because spike-specific TCR depth and breadth did not differ between the two schedules, AZD1222 recipients who got a second dose at roughly 4 weeks were pooled with those who got a second dose at roughly 12 weeks. A total of around 240 trial participants underwent TCR sequencing, of whom 200 to 220 had received two doses of AZD1222 and around 25 had received two doses of the MenACWY control vaccine. Trial participants were enrolled by age into 18-55, 56-69 and 70-plus year subgroups, with about 150, 27 and 61 TCR-sequenced participants respectively.

Broad study findings and their caveats: Conclusions about previously exposed vaccinees were limited because only six or seven AZD1222 recipients were SARS-CoV-2 seropositive at baseline. Vaccine-associated CD4 TCRs spanned the whole spike protein, with dominant responses in regions 160-218 and 743-854. Because no day 14 peak-response samples were available, repertoires were characterized only after the peak T cell response. A significant rise in spike-specific TCR breadth and depth was observed after two AZD1222 doses relative to day 0 and relative to MenACWY recipients. Participants were mostly white British and included more females than males, and it was suggested by the authors that clonal diversity may have been underestimated. Nearly half of unique spike-specific TCRs reportedly recognized epitopes outside regions mutated in the B.1.351 and B.1.1.7 variants. The 56-69-year group was small, and its depth increase did not reach significance, likely because of low power.

Based on the germline V gene, the CDR1 and CDR2 sequences are SQVTM and ANQGSEA. Ends trimmed: V by 7 bases, J by 10 bases; bases unmatched to a gene: 16. From the cysteine up to the phenylalanine, the CDR3 has a length of 15 residues. Only the CDR3 region is kept as DNA, spanning 45 bases read in frame from base 1. The sample consisted of peripheral blood, taken on day 0 of AZD1222 vaccination. The chain is made from TRBV29-1 and TRBJ1-4; 9 bases in between match TRBD1. The source of this sequence is an adult in good health. The DNA is TGCAGCGCCGGGACCAGGACAGGGGATGTAGGAAAACTGTTTTTT. It translates to CSAGTRTGDVGKLFF.